The clone carrying this TCR beta chain was seen ten or more times. This entry is derived from a study of early T cells in non-severe SARS-CoV-2 infection. TCRdb reanalysed the 5' RACE reads using MiXCR and keeps one entry per CDR3 protein. The table includes about 60,000 distinct CDR3 sequences, around 13% detected once. The germline gives CDR1 DFQATT, CDR2 SNEGSKA (reference sequence). The CDR3 spans 12 residues. V lost 4 bases, J lost 4 bases, and 11 bases lay in between. The sequenced sample consisted of whole blood. The chain uses TRBV20-1 and TRBJ2-7; D gene ambiguous. This TCR derives from an adult who was a healthcare worker with PCR-confirmed SARS-CoV-2 infection or an uninfected control (not recorded which). The CDR3 here is CSAKKGLYEQYF. The CDR3 DNA is TGCAGTGCTAAGAAGGGCTTATACGAGCAGTACTTC.